This T cell receptor (beta chain) stems from a study of beta chain features in type 1 diabetes. Sorted CD4+ subsets: naive, central memory, regulatory, stem cell-like memory (CD45RO/CCR7/CD25/CD127/CD95/CD27 panel). Whole-study results and caveats: People with Type 1 diabetes carried modestly yet significantly shorter TCRB CDR3s in all four CD4+ subsets. Reads derived from cDNA could over-represent cells showing high TCR expression.

With regard to this clone: What it binds is unknown.

The germline V and J ends were trimmed by 5 bases and 1 base, with 18 bases remaining between them. Germline V gene lookup returns CDR1 SEHNR and CDR2 FQNEAQ (reference sequence). This CDR3 spans 16 amino acids. The sequenced template was cDNA made from the entire isolated RNA. The average output of naive, central memory and regulatory T cell samples was a few million reads. Using immunoSEQ multiplex PCR, the repertoire was profiled, and TCRdb retains in-frame clones only, with some absent. The table has about 340,000 clones, roughly 8% seen once. The TCR sequence derives from a woman younger than 30 in good health. The sequenced sample consisted of central memory CD4+ T cells from blood. The chain employs TRBV7-9 and TRBJ2-7; D may be TRBD1 (6 bases). The CDR3 sequence is CASSTNRAGRSYEQYF. The CDR3 region has the DNA TGTGCCAGCAGCACCAACAGGGCAGGGCGGTCCTACGAGCAGTACTTC. Full variable domain (outside the CDR3, taken from reference TRBV7-9 and TRBJ2-7): DTGVSQNPRHKITKRGQNVTFRCDPISEHNRLYWYRQTLGQGPEFLTYFQNEAQLEKSRLLSDRFSAERPKGSFSTLEIQRTEQGDSAMYLCASSTNRAGRSYEQYFGPGTRLTVT.